A selection of T cell receptor beta chains follows, all from one sample in a study of tumor and adjacent non-tumor tissue in lung cancer. TCRdb analysed the multiplex PCR reads with MiXCR anew, one entry per CDR3 protein. The repertoire holds approximately 120,000 distinct CDR3 sequences, over 55% seen once, with roughly 19% in the top ten. The sample consisted of distant non-tumor lung tissue. The origin of the receptors is a man aged 55 to 69 with non-small cell lung cancer. The CDR3 runs from the conserved cysteine through the conserved F or W. The D gene is left open where the match is weak. Some rows mark clone size as missing; the rest say once, few, many or name a class of expanded clone.

j_call d_call clone_size v_call cdr3_aa cdr3_nt
TRBJ2-2 NA many TRBV11-2 CASSPGTVNTGELFF TGTGCCAGCAGCCCCGGGACGGTGAACACCGGGGAGCTGTTTTTT
TRBJ1-1 TRBD1 NA TRBV6-2/TRBV6-3 CASSKRQGMNTEAIF TGTGCCAGCAGTAAACGACAGGGAATGAATACTGAAGCTATCTTT
TRBJ1-5 NA NA TRBV5-1 CASSLDGSLNQPQHF TGCGCCAGCAGCTTGGATGGGAGTTTAAATCAGCCCCAGCATTTT
TRBJ2-3 NA NA TRBV28 CASSSAREKTDMQYF TGTGCCAGCAGCTCCGCGAGAGAGAAGACAGATATGCAGTATTTT
TRBJ2-7 TRBD2 NA TRBV12-3/TRBV12-4 CANRSGGNSYEEYF TGTGCCAACAGATCGGGGGGAAACTCCTACGAGGAGTACTTC
TRBJ1-2 NA many TRBV7-2 CASSLASGMVDYGYTF TGTGCCAGCAGCTTAGCGAGTGGGATGGTTGACTATGGCTACACCTTC
TRBJ1-6 TRBD1 once TRBV27 CASSLRDSRGSLLHF TGCGCCAGCAGTTTAAGGGACAGCCGGGGTTCACTCCTCCACTTT
TRBJ2-1 NA many TRBV29-1 CSVPRGSYNEQFF TGCAGCGTTCCTCGCGGCTCCTACAATGAGCAGTTCTTC
TRBJ2-1 NA many TRBV28 CASSLRRPDNEQFF TGTGCCAGCAGTTTAAGGAGACCTGACAATGAGCAGTTCTTC
TRBJ2-3 NA NA TRBV5-4 CASSLARSLLPDKQYF TGTGCCAGCAGCTTGGCCCGCTCTCTTCTCCCAGATAAGCAGTATTTT
TRBJ2-5 NA NA TRBV5-1 CASSPNLLTGEETQYF TGCGCCAGCAGCCCGAACCTACTAACGGGAGAAGAGACCCAGTACTTC
TRBJ2-3 NA NA TRBV20-1 CSARDAGTDYTQNF TGCAGTGCTAGGGATGCAGGCACGGATTATACGCAGAATTTT
TRBJ2-7 TRBD1 NA TRBV6-6 CASNRDRDSCEQYF TGTGCCAGCAACCGGGACAGGGATTCCTGCGAGCAGTACTTC
TRBJ2-1 NA NA TRBV4-2 CASIREDFGEQFF TGTGCCAGCATCCGAGAGGACTTTGGTGAGCAGTTCTTC
TRBJ2-1 NA few TRBV7-2 CASRGGTEFEQFF TGTGCCAGCAGAGGGGGGACAGAGTTTGAGCAGTTCTTC
TRBJ1-1 NA NA TRBV29-1 CNVDPGGATFF TGCAACGTTGACCCCGGGGGGGCAACTTTCTTT
TRBJ1-1 NA NA TRBV19 CASGMPNSGNTEAFF TGTGCCAGTGGTATGCCCAACAGCGGGAACACTGAAGCTTTCTTT
TRBJ2-1 NA few TRBV6-6 CASVTGLFNEQFF TGTGCCAGCGTGACGGGGTTATTCAATGAGCAGTTCTTC
TRBJ1-1 NA NA TRBV6-5 CASSYRARLVTEAFF TGTGCCAGCAGCTACAGGGCCCGGCTTGTCACTGAAGCTTTCTTT
TRBJ2-3 NA NA TRBV6-2/TRBV6-3 CASASQGYTQYF TGTGCCAGCGCCTCACAGGGATATACGCAGTATTTT
TRBJ2-6 NA NA TRBV7-9 CASSLAGANILTF TGTGCCAGCAGCTTAGCCGGGGCCAACATCCTGACTTTC
TRBJ2-7 NA many TRBV12-3/TRBV12-4 CASSLSGRDEQYF TGTGCCAGCAGTTTAAGTGGGCGGGACGAGCAGTACTTC
TRBJ2-7 NA NA TRBV12-3/TRBV12-4 CASSQQGPGAGEQHF TGTGCCAGCAGCCAACAGGGACCTGGGGCTGGCGAGCAGCACTTC
TRBJ2-2 NA NA TRBV11-1 CAIRLGQGAATGELFF TGTGCCATCAGGCTGGGACAAGGGGCGGCCACCGGGGAGCTGTTTTTT
TRBJ2-1 TRBD1 many TRBV6-2/TRBV6-3 CASSWGQEQFF TGTGCCAGCAGTTGGGGACAGGAGCAGTTCTTC
TRBJ2-1 NA NA TRBV29-1 CSIEGKYSSYDEQFF TGCAGCATTGAAGGTAAATACAGCTCCTACGATGAGCAGTTCTTC
TRBJ1-2 TRBD1 few TRBV4-2 CVSSPDRGLGYTF TGTGTCAGCAGCCCAGACAGGGGGCTTGGCTACACCTTC
TRBJ2-5 TRBD1 many TRBV4-1 CASSRDDREETQYF TGCGCCAGCAGCCGTGATGACAGGGAGGAGACCCAGTACTTC
TRBJ2-5 TRBD2 NA TRBV5-4 CASSFRTSKETQYF TGTGCCAGCAGCTTCAGGACTAGCAAAGAGACCCAGTACTTC
TRBJ2-7 TRBD2 NA TRBV11-2 CASSKGLASEASYERYF TGTGCCAGCAGCAAGGGACTAGCGAGTGAGGCTTCCTACGAGCGGTACTTC
TRBJ2-4 NA once TRBV29-1 CSVETQGHIQNF TGTAGCGTTGAAACGCAGGGCCACATTCAGAACTTC
TRBJ2-1 NA NA TRBV20-1 CSVRESARVDSEQFF TGCAGTGTTAGAGAGTCAGCTCGGGTCGACAGTGAGCAGTTCTTC
TRBJ1-6 NA many TRBV4-1 CASSQQGPNSPLHF TGCGCCAGCAGCCAACAGGGCCCTAATTCACCCCTCCACTTT
TRBJ2-7 NA NA TRBV6-1 CASIAGSPYEQYF TGTGCCAGCATTGCTGGGAGTCCCTACGAGCAGTACTTC
TRBJ2-7 NA many TRBV28 CASSLGPAGEQYF TGTGCCAGCAGTCTCGGGCCCGCGGGGGAGCAGTACTTC
TRBJ1-1 TRBD1 NA TRBV5-1 CASCSSRTGGTEAFF TGCGCCAGCTGCTCATCCAGGACAGGGGGCACTGAAGCTTTCTTT
TRBJ1-2 NA NA TRBV2 CASSVTGPNCGYTF TGTGCCAGCAGTGTTACAGGGCCCAACTGTGGCTACACCTTC
TRBJ2-7 TRBD1 many TRBV20-1 CSASPGTGRSSYEQYF TGCAGTGCTAGCCCAGGGACAGGGAGGAGCTCCTACGAGCAGTACTTC
TRBJ1-4 NA many TRBV19 CASTSSRGSTNEKLFF TGTGCCAGTACTTCCTCAAGGGGCTCAACTAATGAAAAACTGTTTTTT
TRBJ1-5 NA NA TRBV4-3 CASSQDWGGWVKPQYF TGCGCTAGCAGCCAAGATTGGGGGGGGTGGGTGAAGCCCCAGTATTTC